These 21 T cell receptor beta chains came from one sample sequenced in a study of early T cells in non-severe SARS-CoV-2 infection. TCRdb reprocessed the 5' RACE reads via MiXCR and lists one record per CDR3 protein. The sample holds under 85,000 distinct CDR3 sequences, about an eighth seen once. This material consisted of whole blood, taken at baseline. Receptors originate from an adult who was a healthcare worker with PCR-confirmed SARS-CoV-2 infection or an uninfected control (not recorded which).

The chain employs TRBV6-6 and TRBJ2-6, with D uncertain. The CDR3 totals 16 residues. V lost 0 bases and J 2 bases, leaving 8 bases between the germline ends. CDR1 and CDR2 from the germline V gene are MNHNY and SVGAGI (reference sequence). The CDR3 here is CASSYSWGAGANVLTF. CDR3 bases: TGTGCCAGCAGTTACTCGTGGGGTGCTGGGGCCAACGTCCTGACTTTC.

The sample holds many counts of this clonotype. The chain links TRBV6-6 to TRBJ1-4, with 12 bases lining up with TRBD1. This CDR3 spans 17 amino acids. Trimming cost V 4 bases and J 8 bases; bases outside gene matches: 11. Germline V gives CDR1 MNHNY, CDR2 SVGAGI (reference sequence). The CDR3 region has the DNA TGTGCCAGCAGTTCGGGGACAGGGGGCGCGGTAAGAGAAAAACTGTTTTTT. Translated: CASSSGTGGAVREKLFF.

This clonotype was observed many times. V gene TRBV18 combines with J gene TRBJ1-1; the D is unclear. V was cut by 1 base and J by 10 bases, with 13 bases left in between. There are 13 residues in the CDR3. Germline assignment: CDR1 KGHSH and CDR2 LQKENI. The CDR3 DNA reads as TGTGCCAGCTCACCACTAGCCGAGAGTGTAGCTTTCTTT. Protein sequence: CASSPLAESVAFF.

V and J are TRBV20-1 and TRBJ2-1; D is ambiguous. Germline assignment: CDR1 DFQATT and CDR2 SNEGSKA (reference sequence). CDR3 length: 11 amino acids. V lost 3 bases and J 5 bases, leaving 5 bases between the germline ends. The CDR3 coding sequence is TGCAGTGCTAGGGGCGACAATGAGCAGTTCTTC. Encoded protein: CSARGDNEQFF.

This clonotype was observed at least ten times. This CDR3 reads CASSSFGYGYTF. The DNA for the CDR3 is TGCGCCAGCAGCTCGTTTGGCTATGGCTACACCTTC. The chain couples TRBV5-1 to TRBJ1-2; D remains ambiguous. The CDR3 loop spans 12 amino acids. V lost 3 bases and J 4 bases, leaving 7 bases between the germline ends. Per germline, CDR1 SGHRS and CDR2 YFSETQ.

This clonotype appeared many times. The CDR3 DNA follows: TGTGCCAGCAGCTCGGTCAGGGGTTCCTACGAGCAGTACTTC. Translating it yields CASSSVRGSYEQYF. The chain is built from TRBV11-2 and TRBJ2-7; D might be TRBD1 (6 bases). Trimming cost V 4 bases and J 1 base, with 11 bases left between them. Germline V lookup: CDR1 SGHAT, CDR2 FQNNGV. The CDR3 is 14 amino acids.

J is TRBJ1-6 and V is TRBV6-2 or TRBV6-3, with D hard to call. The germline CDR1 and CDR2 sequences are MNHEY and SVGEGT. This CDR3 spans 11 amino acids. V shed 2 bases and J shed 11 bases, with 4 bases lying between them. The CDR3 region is CASSYGAPLHF. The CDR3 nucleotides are TGTGCCAGCAGTTACGGGGCACCCCTCCACTTT.

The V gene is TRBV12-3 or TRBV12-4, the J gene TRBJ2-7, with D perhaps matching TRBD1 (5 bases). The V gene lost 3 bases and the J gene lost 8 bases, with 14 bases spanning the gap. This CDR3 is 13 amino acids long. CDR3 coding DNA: TGTGCCAGCAGTTTCCGGACACCCTCCCAGCAGTACTTC. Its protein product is CASSFRTPSQQYF.

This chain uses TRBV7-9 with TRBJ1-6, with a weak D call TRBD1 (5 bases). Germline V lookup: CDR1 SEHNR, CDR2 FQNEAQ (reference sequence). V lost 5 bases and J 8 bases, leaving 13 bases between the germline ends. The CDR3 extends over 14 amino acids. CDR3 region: CASSTAGPDSPLHF. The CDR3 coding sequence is TGTGCCAGCAGCACAGCGGGACCCGATTCACCCCTCCACTTT.

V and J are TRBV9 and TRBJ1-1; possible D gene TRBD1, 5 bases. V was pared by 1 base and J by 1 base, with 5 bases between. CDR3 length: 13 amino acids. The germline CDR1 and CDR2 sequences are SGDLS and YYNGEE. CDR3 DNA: TGTGCCAGCAGCGTACAGGGGAACACTGAAGCTTTCTTT. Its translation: CASSVQGNTEAFF.

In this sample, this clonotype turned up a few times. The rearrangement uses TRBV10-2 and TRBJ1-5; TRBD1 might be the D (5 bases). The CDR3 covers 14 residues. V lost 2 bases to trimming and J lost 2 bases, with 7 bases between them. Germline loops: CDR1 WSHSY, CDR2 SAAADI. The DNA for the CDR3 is TGCGCCAGCAGTGAGCCGACAGGCAATCAGCCCCAGCATTTT. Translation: CASSEPTGNQPQHF.

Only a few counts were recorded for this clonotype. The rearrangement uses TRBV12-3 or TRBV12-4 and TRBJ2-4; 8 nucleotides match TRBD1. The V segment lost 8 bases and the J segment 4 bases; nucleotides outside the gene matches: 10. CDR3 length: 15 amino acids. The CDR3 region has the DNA TGTGCCAGCGGGGACTCCGGGACAGGAAAAAACATTCAGTACTTC. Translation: CASGDSGTGKNIQYF.

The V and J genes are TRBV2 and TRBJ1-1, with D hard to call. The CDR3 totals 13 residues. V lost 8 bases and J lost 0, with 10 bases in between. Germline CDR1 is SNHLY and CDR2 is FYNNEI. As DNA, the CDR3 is TGTGCCAGCGGACCGGCCATGAACACTGAAGCTTTCTTT. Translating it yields CASGPAMNTEAFF.

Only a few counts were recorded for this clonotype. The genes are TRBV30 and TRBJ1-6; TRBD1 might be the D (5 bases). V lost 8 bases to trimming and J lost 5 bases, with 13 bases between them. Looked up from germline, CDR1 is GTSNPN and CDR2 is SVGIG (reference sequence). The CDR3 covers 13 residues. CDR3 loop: CAQEGQHNSPLHF. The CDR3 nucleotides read TGTGCCCAGGAGGGGCAGCATAATTCACCCCTCCACTTT.

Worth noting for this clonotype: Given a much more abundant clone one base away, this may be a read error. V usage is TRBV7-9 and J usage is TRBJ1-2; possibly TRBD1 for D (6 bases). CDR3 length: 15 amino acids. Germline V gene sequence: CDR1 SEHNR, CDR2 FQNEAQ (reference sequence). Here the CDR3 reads CATRGFAGEHYAYTF. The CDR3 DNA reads TGTGCCACTCGAGGATTTGCAGGGGAGCACTATGCCTACACCTTC.

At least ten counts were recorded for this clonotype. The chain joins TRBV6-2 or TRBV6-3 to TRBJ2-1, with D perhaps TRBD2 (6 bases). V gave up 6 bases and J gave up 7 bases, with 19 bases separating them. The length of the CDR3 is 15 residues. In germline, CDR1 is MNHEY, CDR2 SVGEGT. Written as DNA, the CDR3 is TGTGCCAGCAGCACCGGGACTTCCTCTGGAAATGAGCAGTTCTTC. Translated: CASSTGTSSGNEQFF.

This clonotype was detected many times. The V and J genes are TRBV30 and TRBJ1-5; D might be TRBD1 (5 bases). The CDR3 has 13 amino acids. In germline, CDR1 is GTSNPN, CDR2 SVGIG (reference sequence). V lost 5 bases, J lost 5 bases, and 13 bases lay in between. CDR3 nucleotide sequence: TGTGCCTGGGGGCGGGGGGACGATCAGCCCCAGCATTTT. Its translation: CAWGRGDDQPQHF.

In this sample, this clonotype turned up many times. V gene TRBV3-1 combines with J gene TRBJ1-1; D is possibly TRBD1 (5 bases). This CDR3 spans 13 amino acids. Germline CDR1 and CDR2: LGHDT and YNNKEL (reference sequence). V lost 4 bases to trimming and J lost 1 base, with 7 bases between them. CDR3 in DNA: TGTGCCAGCAGCCGCGGACAGAACACTGAAGCTTTCTTT. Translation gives CASSRGQNTEAFF.

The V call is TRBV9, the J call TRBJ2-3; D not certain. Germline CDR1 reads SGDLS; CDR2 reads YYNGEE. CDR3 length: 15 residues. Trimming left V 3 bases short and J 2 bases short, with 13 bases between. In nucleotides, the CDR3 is TGTGCCAGCAGCGCATTGGGCAGGAACACAGATACGCAGTATTTT. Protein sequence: CASSALGRNTDTQYF.

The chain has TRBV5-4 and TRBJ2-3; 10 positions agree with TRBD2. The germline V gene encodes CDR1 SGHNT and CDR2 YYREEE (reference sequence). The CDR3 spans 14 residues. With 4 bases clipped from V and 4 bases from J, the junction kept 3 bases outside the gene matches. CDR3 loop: CASSQSGGADTQYF. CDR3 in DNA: TGTGCCAGCAGCCAAAGCGGGGGGGCAGATACGCAGTATTTT.

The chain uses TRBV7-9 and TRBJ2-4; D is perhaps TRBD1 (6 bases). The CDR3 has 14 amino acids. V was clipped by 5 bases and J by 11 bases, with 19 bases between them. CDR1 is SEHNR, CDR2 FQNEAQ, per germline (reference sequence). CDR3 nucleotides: TGTGCCAGCAGCGTCAACACAGGGTTTATAGTTCAGTACTTC. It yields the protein CASSVNTGFIVQYF.